Below, 7 T cell receptor beta chains from the same sample are listed, as sequenced in a study of beta chain features in type 1 diabetes. Every isolated RNA sample was fully reverse transcribed, so sequencing captured expressed TCRB transcripts. Profiled with immunoSEQ multiplex PCR; TCRdb holds only in-frame clones, not every one. The repertoire includes about 620,000 clones, 15% of them detected once, and about 0.086% sits in the top ten. The specimen sequenced was naive CD4+ T cells from blood. The receptors here all came from a man between 18 and 29 years old in good health.

The chain carries TRBV7-9 and TRBJ2-5, with D unclear. Trimming took 1 base from V and 2 from J, leaving 8 bases between them. CDR3 length: 14 residues. Germline-derived CDR1 and CDR2 are SEHNR and FQNEAQ (reference sequence). CDR3 in DNA: TGTGCCAGCAGCTTAGAGGTGTTGCAAGAGACCCAGTACTTC. Translated, it gives CASSLEVLQETQYF.

This clone was found a few times. The CDR3 loop is CASSLRGQGADEQFF. CDR3 in DNA: TGTGCCAGCAGCTTAAGGGGACAGGGGGCCGATGAGCAGTTCTTC. The chain couples TRBV13 to TRBJ2-1; 12 nucleotides match TRBD1. The CDR3 loop spans 15 amino acids. Germline CDR1 PRHDT, CDR2 FYEKMQ (reference sequence). The J segment lost 8 bases and the V segment lost 2 bases, leaving 4 bases of the junction unmatched.

There are a few counts of this clone. The rearrangement uses TRBV7-2 and TRBJ2-7; either TRBD1 or TRBD2 may fit D (6 bases each). Per germline, CDR1 SGHTA and CDR2 FQGNSA. The CDR3 has 14 amino acids. The ends were cut back, 2 bases at V and 6 bases at J, with 14 bases in the middle. CDR3 in amino acids: CASSLRRGDGEQYF. The CDR3 bases are TGTGCCAGCAGCTTAAGGAGGGGGGATGGCGAGCAGTACTTC.

The V call is TRBV29-1, the J call TRBJ1-2; D not resolved. Trimming removed 4 bases at V and 4 bases at J, with 16 bases between. The CDR3 has 14 amino acids. Germline CDR1 and CDR2: SQVTM and ANQGSEA. In DNA, the CDR3 is TGCAGCGTTGGAGAGCCAAGGCAGGTCTATGGCTACACCTTC. It encodes CSVGEPRQVYGYTF.

This clone was detected only a few times. The CDR3 nucleotides read TGTGCCAGCCGGTCGTATGGACAGCTTAATGAAAAACTGTTTTTT. Translating gives CASRSYGQLNEKLFF. The chain joins TRBV25-1 to TRBJ1-4, with D possibly TRBD1 on 6 matching bases. Germline V gene data show CDR1 as MGHDK and CDR2 as SYGVNS. The CDR3 sequence is 15 residues long. Trimming took 8 bases from V and 4 from J, leaving 17 bases between them.

In this sample, this clone turned up a few times. The chain couples TRBV10-3 to TRBJ2-3, with 8 positions matching TRBD1. From germline, CDR1 is ENHRY and CDR2 SYGVKD. Trimming cost V 6 bases and J 0 bases; bases outside gene matches: 5. The CDR3 totals 15 residues. CDR3 sequence (DNA): TGTGCCATCAGGCGGGACAGGATGAGCACAGATACGCAGTATTTT. Translating gives CAIRRDRMSTDTQYF.

This clone was seen a few times. The sample carries other DNA sequences with the same CDR3. DNA for the CDR3: TGCAGTGCTAGAGATTTACGCGGCTACACCTTC. Protein sequence: CSARDLRGYTF. This chain joins TRBV20-1 and TRBJ1-2; D not certain. V lost 0 bases and J 8 bases, leaving 7 bases between the germline ends. Germline CDR1 and CDR2: DFQATT and SNEGSKA (reference sequence). The CDR3 length is 11 residues.